Following are 3 T cell receptor beta chains from one sample sequenced in a study of OX40 agonist ivuxolimab in advanced cancers. Here immunoSEQ multiplex PCR was the method, and the copy in TCRdb shows in-frame clones only, minus some. The sample shows 35,000 to 50,000 clones, approximately 75% of them seen only once. The material sequenced was CD4+ or CD8+ T cells sorted from blood, taken in a trial of the OX40 agonist ivuxolimab. Receptors were obtained from an adult with an advanced solid tumor such as melanoma, head and neck, liver or kidney cancer.

The chain joins TRBV10-3 to TRBJ2-5, with 9 bases that match TRBD1. The CDR3 has 15 residues. Per germline, CDR1 ENHRY and CDR2 SYGVKD. After removal of 6 bases from V and 4 bases from J, the junction contained 9 bases not matched to a gene. The CDR3 nucleotides read TGTGCCATCAGGACCGGGACAGGGAGGATAGAGACCCAGTACTTC. It codes for CAIRTGTGRIETQYF.

The chain has TRBV9 and TRBJ2-7; 7 bases match TRBD2. Germline V gene sequence: CDR1 SGDLS, CDR2 YYNGEE. CDR3 length: 16 amino acids. V was clipped by 0 bases and J by 0 bases; unmatched bases: 6. The DNA of the CDR3 is TGTGCCAGCAGCGTAGACGCGGGAGAGAGCTCCTACGAGCAGTACTTC. This gives the protein CASSVDAGESSYEQYF.

V gene TRBV6-5 combines with J gene TRBJ1-6; 9 nucleotides match TRBD1. J lost 10 bases, V lost 4 bases, and 8 bases had no gene match. CDR3 length: 15 amino acids. CDR1 and CDR2 (germline): MNHEY, SVGAGI. The CDR3 protein is CASSSGTGWGSPLHF. DNA for the CDR3: TGTGCCAGCAGTTCCGGGACAGGGTGGGGATCACCCCTCCACTTT.